This T cell receptor (beta chain) derives from a study of CD8 T cells in Susac syndrome. Study in general: At blood draw, Susac syndrome patients were therapy-naive, on corticosteroids, or on intravenous immunoglobulin alone.

The authors reverse transcribed roughly 0.5 to 1 ug RNA with random hexamers. TCRdb itself ran the immunoSEQ multiplex PCR reads through MiXCR, one entry per CDR3 protein. The table includes about 150,000 distinct CDR3 sequences, 85% to 95% detected once. Sequencing of TCR beta was carried out in blood CD8+ and CD4+ T cells. Deletions cut 0 bases from V and 1 base from J, with 12 bases between. CDR3 length: 16 residues. Germline-derived CDR1 and CDR2 are LGHDT and YNNKEL (reference sequence). The TCR comes from a human donor with Susac syndrome. The chain combines TRBV3-1 with TRBJ2-5; either TRBD1 or TRBD2 may fit D (6 bases each). The sequenced sample consisted of CD4+ T cells from PBMCs. CDR3 nucleotides: TGTGCCAGCAGCCAAGACGCATCGGGGGCCCAAGAGACCCAGTACTTC. This translates into CASSQDASGAQETQYF.